The rows below give T cell receptor beta chains drawn from one sample of a study of shared clonotypes between healthy human individuals. Data came from immunoSEQ multiplex PCR; TCRdb stores just in-frame clones and leaves some out. Of around 2.5 million clones listed, roughly 93% were seen once; the top ten hold 0.36%. What was sequenced was naive CD4+ T cells from PBMCs. These receptors originate from a man aged 18-30 years in good health. Some clones in this sample may be carry-over from other donors' samples. Each CDR3 is given without its conserved first and last residue. Each record gives: J gene, V gene, clone size, CDR3 length, CDR3 protein. Only part of the rows carry a size: once, few, many, or a class if the clone is expanded.

>TRBJ2-5|TRBV25-1|NA|13
ASREGQGWGETQY
>TRBJ2-3|TRBV7-3|NA|11
ASRRAGTDTQY
>TRBJ1-1|TRBV5-1|NA|14
ASSLARGGGNTEAF
>TRBJ2-1|TRBV19|NA|13
ASSIVAGVMNEQF
>TRBJ1-2|TRBV10-3|NA|11
AISRGTNYGYT
>TRBJ1-5|TRBV27|NA|15
ASSLSPAPQGWQPQH
>TRBJ1-3|TRBV7-9|NA|12
ASSLAPSGNTIY
>TRBJ2-7|TRBV10-3|NA|12
AISSGTESYEQY
>TRBJ2-1|TRBV5-1|NA|14
ASSPEPGQGGNEQF
>TRBJ2-1|TRBV9|NA|13
ASSVRADSYNEQF
>TRBJ1-6|TRBV6-5|NA|14
ASSYSRAAGRSPLH
>TRBJ2-1|TRBV9|NA|14
ASSLGTSGNYNEQF
>TRBJ1-6|TRBV30|NA|14
AWSAPDRGSGSPLH
>TRBJ1-4|TRBV28|NA|11
ASSATAGLIDL
>TRBJ1-5|TRBV6-1|NA|11
ASSEAYNQPQH
>TRBJ2-7|TRBV5-1|NA|14
ASSRLMDPIDNEQY
>TRBJ1-3|TRBV18|NA|11
ASSQGAGNTIY
>TRBJ1-3|TRBV30|NA|11
AWILGSGNTIY
>TRBJ2-1|TRBV28|NA|14
ASSSFGRGPANEQF
>TRBJ2-7|TRBV6-6|NA|10
ASSLQGNEQY
>TRBJ2-2|TRBV7-3|NA|12
ASRPTGNTGELF
>TRBJ2-2|TRBV2|NA|11
ASRPREPGELF
>TRBJ1-2|TRBV5-6|NA|14
ASSKGTGKETYGYT
>TRBJ1-1|TRBV27|NA|15
ASTPLGDRGRDTEAF
>TRBJ2-5|TRBV6-5|NA|11
ASSYSPQETQY
>TRBJ1-2|TRBV5-4|NA|12
ASSSSRQNYGYT
>TRBJ1-2|TRBV28|once|11
ASSTQFRNGYT
>TRBJ2-2|TRBV9|NA|14
ASSVGWEISTGELF
>TRBJ2-7|TRBV2|NA|11
ASSGQRGHEQY
>TRBJ1-2|TRBV6-6|NA|11
ASTGTGLYGYT
>TRBJ2-1|TRBV6-5|NA|13
ASSYFSRVIFEQF
>TRBJ1-2|TRBV5-1|NA|16
ASSSGTGTFLANYGYT
>TRBJ2-7|TRBV6-5|NA|12
ASSYWAGDYEQY
>TRBJ1-2|TRBV2|NA|12
ASSEETGVGGYT
>TRBJ2-5|TRBV18|NA|12
ASSPKAGQETQY
>TRBJ2-7|TRBV28|NA|13
ASRLSRGVIYEQY
>TRBJ2-1|TRBV7-9|NA|11
ASSLNRGNEQF
>TRBJ1-1|TRBV7-9|NA|12
ASSPDTGNTEAF
>TRBJ2-1|TRBV27|NA|14
ASSRVSGNSYNEQF
>TRBJ2-2|TRBV21-1|NA|17
ASSKAPGLAGADTGELF
>TRBJ2-7|TRBV11-2|NA|14
ASSLGGTADPYEQY
>TRBJ2-7|TRBV4-1|NA|14
ASRPLPLSSSYEQY